The 8 T cell receptor beta chains below come from one sample, sequenced in a study of T cells after yellow fever vaccination. One entry per CDR3 protein, called by TCRdb with MiXCR from the 5' RACE reads. Of approximately 300,000 distinct CDR3 sequences in the sample, 6.5% to 8.5% are singletons; the top ten hold 15% to 20%. Specimen: PBMCs, collected 35 to 50 days after the first yellow fever vaccination. The receptor set was obtained from a man younger than 35 who received the YFV17D yellow fever vaccine.

CDR3 nucleotide sequence: TGCAGTGCTAGAGATCTGCGGAACAATGAGCAGTTCTTC. It specifies CSARDLRNNEQFF. This chain connects TRBV20-1 to TRBJ2-1; D is undetermined. The V gene lost 0 bases and the J gene lost 5 bases, with 8 bases spanning the gap. CDR1 is DFQATT and CDR2 is SNEGSKA in the germline V gene (reference sequence). The CDR3 is 13 amino acids.

This clonotype was recorded at least ten times. V gene TRBV4-3 combines with J gene TRBJ2-3; weak D call: TRBD1 (6 bases). CDR1 and CDR2 (germline): LGHNA, YSLEER. The CDR3 spans 16 residues. The V end was cut by 0 bases, the J end by 1 base, with 11 bases between. This chain's CDR3 is CASSQDVTGRTDTQYF. CDR3 bases: TGCGCCAGCAGCCAAGATGTCACAGGGCGCACAGATACGCAGTATTTT.

This clonotype turned up a few times. This chain uses TRBV20-1 with TRBJ2-5; TRBD1 might be the D (6 bases). This CDR3 is built from 12 residues. The ends were cut back, 7 bases at V and 5 bases at J, with 14 bases in the middle. CDR1 is DFQATT and CDR2 is SNEGSKA in the germline V gene (reference sequence). Here the CDR3 reads CSGTERGETQYF. CDR3 coding DNA: TGCAGTGGGACCGAGAGGGGGGAGACCCAGTACTTC.

In this sample, this clonotype turned up many times. The V and J genes are TRBV6-2 or TRBV6-3 and TRBJ2-7; D ambiguous. The germline CDR1 and CDR2 sequences are MNHEY and SVGEGT. Trimming stripped 7 bases from V and 1 base from J, with 14 bases between. The CDR3 is 14 amino acids. The DNA for the CDR3 is TGTGCCAGCAAGAACGGCGGAACTTCCTACGAGCAGTACGTC. The encoded protein is CASKNGGTSYEQYV.

There are a few counts of this clonotype. This chain uses TRBV15 with TRBJ2-1; D is undetermined. Germline CDR1 and CDR2: LNHNV and YYDKDF (reference sequence). The CDR3 extends over 13 amino acids. V lost 1 base, J lost 6 bases, and 7 bases lay in between. The CDR3 DNA follows: TGTGCCACCAGCAGAGTTCAGAGCAATGAGCAGTTCTTC. This translates into CATSRVQSNEQFF.

The chain combines TRBV5-1 with TRBJ2-1; the D call may be TRBD1 or TRBD2 (6 bases each). Trimming shortened V by 0 bases and J by 5 bases, and 12 bases separated the two germline ends. CDR3 length: 15 amino acids. Germline lookup yields CDR1 SGHRS and CDR2 YFSETQ. The CDR3 DNA sequence: TGCGCCAGCAGCTTGGGCGGGACAATTAACAATGAGCAGTTCTTC. Amino acids: CASSLGGTINNEQFF.

The chain recombines TRBV25-1 with TRBJ2-2; the D call may be TRBD1 or TRBD2 (5 bases each). This CDR3 spans 13 amino acids. Germline V gene sequence: CDR1 MGHDK, CDR2 SYGVNS. Trimming left V 8 bases short and J 7 bases short, with 14 bases between. The CDR3 bases are TGTGCCAGCCAGAACGGGGCCGTCGGGGAGCTGTTTTTT. Protein sequence: CASQNGAVGELFF.

This clonotype was observed a few times. The chain has TRBV5-6 and TRBJ2-3; D unresolved. This CDR3 has 17 amino acids. Germline values: CDR1 SGHDT, CDR2 YYEEEE. V lost 4 bases and J 0 bases, leaving 18 bases between the germline ends. The CDR3 spells CASSLNPETASTDTQYF. The CDR3 DNA reads TGTGCCAGCAGCCTGAATCCGGAGACGGCTAGCACAGATACGCAGTATTTT.